This is a list of T cell receptor beta chains from one sample in a study of blood T cell repertoires in COVID-19. Method: immunoSEQ multiplex PCR; TCRdb's copy keeps in-frame clones and lacks some. The data show 200,000 or so clones, about 88% seen once. Material: peripheral blood. Receptors originate from a man aged 30-40 years with active or convalescent COVID-19. Each CDR3 is given with its conserved first and last residue. The D gene is left open where the match is weak. Part of the rows lack a size; the others show once, few, many or a class for expanded clones.

cdr3_nt	cdr3_aa	d_call	j_call	cdr3_length	v_call	clone_size
TGTGCCAGCACGACCGGGAATGAAAAACTGTTTTTT	CASTTGNEKLFF	NA	TRBJ1-4	12	TRBV25-1	NA
TGTGCCAGCAGCCTCTTTAGGGCTAGCGGGCCCTACGAGCAGTACTTC	CASSLFRASGPYEQYF	TRBD2	TRBJ2-7	16	TRBV7-8	NA
TGCGCCAGCAGCTCCGGGACAGGGTCGACTAATGAAAAACTGTTTTTT	CASSSGTGSTNEKLFF	TRBD1	TRBJ1-4	16	TRBV4-3	NA
TGTGCCAGCAGTAGGGACGGACAGGGGCATGGCTACACCTTC	CASSRDGQGHGYTF	TRBD1	TRBJ1-2	14	TRBV6-5	NA
TGTGCCAGCAGCCCCACGTCGGCGGGAGCCGGGGAGACCCAGTACTTC	CASSPTSAGAGETQYF	TRBD2	TRBJ2-5	16	TRBV5-5	NA
TGTGCCATCAGGACGGGACAGGGTGGCAGCTTCCGCGATGGCTACACCTTC	CAIRTGQGGSFRDGYTF	TRBD1	TRBJ1-2	17	TRBV10-3	NA
TGCGCCAGCAGCCAAGATGGTAGCGGGAACACCGGGGAGCTGTTTTTT	CASSQDGSGNTGELFF	NA	TRBJ2-2	16	TRBV4-1	NA
TGTGCCAGCAGCGTGAGTGGGGCGGGCACAGATACGCAGTATTTT	CASSVSGAGTDTQYF	NA	TRBJ2-3	15	TRBV9	NA
TGCGCCAGCAGTGCGAGGGAAACCCCGTATTTT	CASSARETPYF	NA	TRBJ2-3	11	TRBV10-2	NA
TGTGCCAGCAGTGAAGCAAGGGGGCTGACTGAAGCTTTCTTT	CASSEARGLTEAFF	TRBD1	TRBJ1-1	14	TRBV6-1	NA
TGTGCCAGCGGAGGGGACAGGGACTTCTCTGGGGCCAACGTCCTGACTTTC	CASGGDRDFSGANVLTF	TRBD1	TRBJ2-6	17	TRBV14	NA
TGTGCCATCAGTCCCGCGGGGGGAAACAATTCACCCCTCCACTTT	CAISPAGGNNSPLHF	NA	TRBJ1-6	15	TRBV10-3	NA
TGTGCCAGCAGTTCCACTCCTACTAACTATGGCTACACCTTC	CASSSTPTNYGYTF	NA	TRBJ1-2	14	TRBV28	NA
TGTGCCAGCAGCACCCCGGGGGGGCCGGCCGGGGAGCTGTTTTTT	CASSTPGGPAGELFF	TRBD2	TRBJ2-2	15	TRBV11-2	few
TGTGCCAGCAGCTTAGCCCCCCCGGTGCTCCCTAACTACGAGCAGTACTTC	CASSLAPPVLPNYEQYF	NA	TRBJ2-7	17	TRBV7-9	NA
TGTGCCAGCAGTTTTTTAGTGACTGAAGCTTTCTTT	CASSFLVTEAFF	NA	TRBJ1-1	12	TRBV12-3/TRBV12-4	NA
TGTGCCAGCAGTGAGGGAGATCTAAGTTACAATGAGCAGTTCTTC	CASSEGDLSYNEQFF	NA	TRBJ2-1	15	TRBV6-4	once
TGTGCCAGCAGCGCCGGACAGGGACGCCAGCCCCAGCATTTT	CASSAGQGRQPQHF	TRBD1	TRBJ1-5	14	TRBV7-2	NA
TGTGCCATCAGACAGGGACAGGGGGGAACTGAAGCTTTCTTT	CAIRQGQGGTEAFF	TRBD1	TRBJ1-1	14	TRBV10-3	NA
TGTGCCAGCAGCACTACCACAGGGGGAGGTGGGGAGCTGTTTTTT	CASSTTTGGGGELFF	TRBD1	TRBJ2-2	15	TRBV9	NA